These 6 T cell receptor beta chains came from one sample sequenced in a study of T cells in Graves' hyperthyroidism and ophthalmopathy (dated by TCRdb to about 2019). The library was made by multiplex PCR. The instrument was an Illumina HiSeq 2000. The TCR beta CDR3 regions were amplified from RNA transcripts. The first round of RT-PCR for the TCR CDR3 was performed with the HTBI primer set and the Qiagen OneStep RT-PCR kit. The public reads were reprocessed in TCRdb via fastp at Q25 and MiXCR, keeping in-frame beta chains. Each CDR3 protein gets just one entry, which takes the most common genes and DNA from the rows behind it. Across this sample there are about 500,000 distinct CDR3 sequences, with roughly 15% seen only once. Jointly, the top ten make up about 29% of the sample. Sequencing was done on a sample of blood. The receptors originated from a woman in her thirties with Graves' ophthalmopathy.

This clonotype was counted between two and nine times. The chain has TRBV19 and TRBJ1-2; possibly TRBD1 for D (5 bases). CDR1 and CDR2 from the germline V gene are LNHDA and SQIVND (reference sequence). The CDR3 totals 12 residues. V dropped 9 bases and J dropped 4 bases, with 12 bases sitting between them. CDR3 sequence: CASREGSYGYTF. The CDR3 DNA sequence: TGTGCCAGCAGGGAAGGATCCTATGGCTACACCTTC.

J is TRBJ2-7 and V is TRBV5-1, with D possibly being TRBD1 or TRBD2 (5 bases each). The V and J ends lost 0 bases and 2 bases respectively, with 12 bases between them. Germline V gene data show CDR1 as SGHRS and CDR2 as YFSETQ. The CDR3 runs 15 residues. CDR3 DNA: TGCGCCAGCAGCTTGGTCCCGGGACGGACCTACGAGCAGTACTTC. This codes for CASSLVPGRTYEQYF.

The V gene is TRBV28, the J gene TRBJ1-5; D is perhaps TRBD1 (6 bases). Germline assignment: CDR1 MDHEN and CDR2 SYDVKM. This CDR3 region has 17 residues. Between the trimmed V and J ends, which lost 2 bases and 6 bases, there was a span of 20 bases. CDR3 nucleotides: TGTGCCAGCAGTTTAAGTCTGCCGGCGGGAGGGGGTCAGCCCCAGCATTTT. Translation: CASSLSLPAGGGQPQHF. Using reference TRBV28 and TRBJ1-5 for the parts outside the CDR3, the full variable domain is DVKVTQSSRYLVKRTGEKVFLECVQDMDHENMFWYRQDPGLGLRLIYFSYDVKMKEKGDIPEGYSVSREKKERFSLILESASTNQTSMYLCASSLSLPAGGGQPQHFGDGTRLSIL.

The table lists this clonotype with a few counts. The rearrangement joins TRBV20-1 to TRBJ2-7; the D gene is possibly TRBD2 (6 bases). This CDR3 has 15 residues. Germline V lookup: CDR1 DFQATT, CDR2 SNEGSKA (reference sequence). V lost 3 bases and J 2 bases, leaving 17 bases between the germline ends. In DNA, the CDR3 is TGCAGTGCTAGGTCTCTGAGCGGGTTTACCTACGAGCAGTACTTC. Its translation is CSARSLSGFTYEQYF.

This clonotype was seen many times. In DNA form, the CDR3 reads TGCAGTGCTAGCGGGACCTCTAATCAGCCCCAGCATTTT. Amino acid sequence: CSASGTSNQPQHF. This chain joins TRBV20-1 and TRBJ1-5; D is possibly TRBD1 (5 bases). The CDR3 length is 13 residues. The V end was cut by 3 bases, the J end by 4 bases, with 10 bases between. Germline V gene lookup returns CDR1 DFQATT and CDR2 SNEGSKA (reference sequence).

This clonotype was detected a few times. J is TRBJ1-6 and V is TRBV5-1, with 11 bases aligning to TRBD1. CDR1 SGHRS and CDR2 YFSETQ come from the germline V gene. The trim removed 3 bases at V and 8 bases at J, leaving 1 base unmatched. The CDR3 contains 14 residues. Here the CDR3 reads CASSWGQGDSPLHF. CDR3 DNA sequence: TGCGCCAGCAGCTGGGGACAGGGGGATTCACCCCTCCACTTT. Based on the CDR3 plus reference TRBV5-1 and TRBJ1-6, the full variable domain is KAGVTQTPRYLIKTRGQQVTLSCSPISGHRSVSWYQQTPGQGLQFLFEYFSETQRNKGNFPGRFSGRQFSNSRSEMNVSTLELGDSALYLCASSWGQGDSPLHFGNGTRLTVT.